These 16 T cell receptor beta chains came from one sample sequenced in a study of blood T cell repertoires in COVID-19. TCRdb's copy holds only in-frame clones and misses some; the assay was immunoSEQ multiplex PCR. The sample yields about 190,000 clones, around four fifths seen once. The sample consisted of peripheral blood. The receptors derive from a woman of 80 years or more with active or convalescent COVID-19.

This rearrangement joins TRBV3-1 (or the pseudogene TRBV3-2) to TRBJ2-1; no reliable D call. The CDR3 has 13 amino acids. Germline CDR1 and CDR2: LGHDT and YNNKEL (reference sequence). V lost 4 bases and J 4 bases, leaving 8 bases between the germline ends. The DNA of the CDR3 is TGTGCCAGCAGCCCCCTCCCTTACAATGAGCAGTTCTTC. Amino acid sequence: CASSPLPYNEQFF.

The chain has TRBV9 and TRBJ1-2; D unresolved. CDR1 SGDLS and CDR2 YYNGEE come from the germline V gene. The CDR3 covers 12 residues. V lost 0 bases, J lost 3 bases, and 3 bases lay in between. The CDR3 region is CASSVGDYGYTF. The DNA for the CDR3 is TGTGCCAGCAGCGTAGGAGACTATGGCTACACCTTC.

The V gene is TRBV19, the J gene TRBJ2-7; the match to TRBD1 covers 7 bases. The CDR3 spans 14 residues. V lost 4 bases to trimming and J lost 6 bases; unmatched junction nucleotides: 9. The V gene's germline CDR1 is LNHDA and CDR2 SQIVND (reference sequence). The CDR3 DNA reads as TGTGCCAGTAGTACGACAGACAGGGCTGGCGAGCAGTACTTC. Amino acids: CASSTTDRAGEQYF.

The chain couples TRBV30 to TRBJ2-3; TRBD2 agrees at 11 bases. This CDR3 is 16 amino acids long. Germline values: CDR1 GTSNPN, CDR2 SVGIG (reference sequence). Trimming at V came to 3 bases and at J to 2 bases, leaving 7 bases not matched to a gene. The CDR3 bases are TGTGCCTGGAGCACGGGACTAGCGGACCACACAGATACGCAGTATTTT. It translates to CAWSTGLADHTDTQYF.

There are a few counts of this clone. The chain is built from TRBV7-6 and TRBJ2-3; D is possibly TRBD2 (6 bases). Per the germline V gene, CDR1 is SGHVS and CDR2 is FNYEAQ. This CDR3 contains 16 residues. The V and J ends lost 5 bases and 0 bases respectively, with 15 bases between them. Here the CDR3 reads CASSPLGGVSTDTQYF. The CDR3 coding sequence is TGTGCCAGCAGCCCACTAGGCGGGGTCAGCACAGATACGCAGTATTTT.

The chain uses TRBV7-9 and TRBJ1-4; 8 nucleotides agree with TRBD1. The CDR3 loop spans 15 amino acids. Germline CDR1 SEHNR, CDR2 FQNEAQ (reference sequence). The V and J ends lost 3 bases and 8 bases, in that order; junction bases with no gene match: 8. The CDR3 nucleotides are TGTGCCAGCAGCTTCCTCCAGGGGGCGCGGGAAAAACTGTTTTTT. As protein: CASSFLQGAREKLFF.

The gene calls are TRBV19 and TRBJ1-5; a weak D match, TRBD1 (5 bases). Germline CDR1 is LNHDA and CDR2 is SQIVND (reference sequence). Trimming shortened V by 5 bases and J by 7 bases, and 15 bases separated the two germline ends. The CDR3 has 14 residues. The CDR3 sequence: CASSSSPTVQPQHF. The CDR3 nucleotides are TGTGCCAGTAGTTCAAGCCCGACAGTACAGCCCCAGCATTTT.

The gene calls are TRBV6-5 and TRBJ1-4; D ambiguous. V lost 5 bases and J 6 bases, leaving 10 bases between the germline ends. The CDR3 has 13 amino acids. From germline, CDR1 is MNHEY and CDR2 SVGAGI. This chain's CDR3 is CASSTHEDEKLFF. CDR3 sequence (DNA): TGTGCCAGCAGTACACATGAAGATGAAAAACTGTTTTTT.

This chain links TRBV6-2 or TRBV6-3 with TRBJ2-3; weak D call: TRBD2 (6 bases). CDR1 MNHEY and CDR2 SVGEGT come from the germline V gene. The CDR3 contains 16 residues. Trimming took 2 bases from V and 2 from J, leaving 14 bases between them. The CDR3 spells CASSYGPEDYTDTQYF. The CDR3, as DNA: TGTGCCAGCAGTTACGGTCCGGAGGACTACACAGATACGCAGTATTTT.

This clone was detected only once. V and J are TRBV19 and TRBJ1-1, with D possibly being TRBD1 (5 bases). The ends were cut back, 3 bases at V and 1 base at J, with 9 bases in the middle. CDR1 and CDR2 from the germline V gene are LNHDA and SQIVND (reference sequence). CDR3 length equals 14 residues. The CDR3 is CASSIQGQNTEAFF. The CDR3 coding sequence is TGTGCCAGTAGTATCCAAGGACAGAACACTGAAGCTTTCTTT.

The chain is built from TRBV5-4 and TRBJ2-2; 7 bases are shared with TRBD1. Germline CDR1 reads SGHNT; CDR2 reads YYREEE (reference sequence). Trimming removed 1 base from V and 6 bases from J; junction bases left unmatched: 9. The CDR3 totals 16 residues. The CDR3 region is CASSLTKGADAGELFF. The CDR3 DNA reads as TGTGCCAGCAGCTTGACGAAGGGGGCGGATGCCGGGGAGCTGTTTTTT.

CDR3 bases: TGCGCCAGCAGCTTGACAGATGTGAACACTGAAGCTTTCTTT. Encoded protein: CASSLTDVNTEAFF. V and J are TRBV5-1 and TRBJ1-1; D is unresolved. Trimming took 1 base from V and 0 from J, leaving 7 bases between them. The CDR3 contains 14 residues. Germline CDR1 and CDR2: SGHRS and YFSETQ. Full variable domain (missing parts from reference TRBV5-1 and TRBJ1-1): KAGVTQTPRYLIKTRGQQVTLSCSPISGHRSVSWYQQTPGQGLQFLFEYFSETQRNKGNFPGRFSGRQFSNSRSEMNVSTLELGDSALYLCASSLTDVNTEAFFGQGTRLTVV.

This rearrangement joins TRBV2 to TRBJ1-2; 7 bases line up with TRBD1. J was trimmed by 5 bases and V by 7 bases; bases with no gene match: 10. The CDR3 length is 14 residues. The germline gives CDR1 SNHLY, CDR2 FYNNEI. CDR3 nucleotides: TGTGCCAGCACCCCCTGGGACAGCGTTTATGGCTACACCTTC. It specifies CASTPWDSVYGYTF.

This chain joins TRBV7-9 and TRBJ2-3, with 9 bases that match TRBD2. Germline CDR1 is SEHNR and CDR2 is FQNEAQ (reference sequence). The trim removed 3 bases at V and 4 bases at J, leaving 17 bases unmatched. This CDR3 is built from 19 residues. The CDR3: CASSFAVWAGGTWADTQYF. DNA for the CDR3: TGTGCCAGCAGCTTCGCCGTTTGGGCGGGGGGGACTTGGGCAGATACGCAGTATTTT.

The CDR3 is CASSQTPSYGYTF. CDR3 nucleotides: TGTGCCAGCAGCCAGACACCGAGCTATGGCTACACCTTC. The V gene is TRBV28, the J gene TRBJ1-2; D is unclear. From germline, CDR1 is MDHEN and CDR2 SYDVKM. V gave up 6 bases and J gave up 4 bases, with 12 bases separating them. CDR3 length equals 13 residues.

The rearrangement links TRBV12-3 or TRBV12-4 to TRBJ1-5; D is unclear. This CDR3 has 12 residues. V was clipped by 6 bases and J by 4 bases, with 7 bases between them. The CDR3 loop reads CASRQQNQPQHF. CDR3 nucleotide sequence: TGTGCCAGCAGACAGCAAAATCAGCCCCAGCATTTT.